The sequence of this T cell receptor (beta chain) was determined in a study of blood T cell repertoires in COVID-19. For the study at large: Acute-phase and convalescent COVID-19 samples originated in the United States, Italy and Spain.

The authors' processing: Estimated nucleated cell counts came from reference gene primer amplification. The method was immunoSEQ multiplex PCR; TCRdb's version includes in-frame clones alone and lacks a portion of them. Clone size and the V and J calls come from that table; the DNA yielded D and trimming. The table records over 110,000 clones, roughly 87% of them present only once. Trimming pared 4 bases from V and 2 bases from J, leaving 14 bases between. Germline CDR1 is SGHAT and CDR2 is FQNNGV. This CDR3 contains 15 residues. The origin of this receptor is a man between 65 and 85 years old with acute or convalescent COVID-19. V gene TRBV11-2 combines with J gene TRBJ2-5; a possible D gene is TRBD2 (6 bases). The sample consisted of peripheral blood. The CDR3 sequence is CASSSGLVWQETQYF. The CDR3 nucleotides read TGTGCCAGCAGCTCGGGACTCGTGTGGCAAGAGACCCAGTACTTC.